These T cell receptor beta chains were read from a single sample in a study of cytomegalovirus exposure and HLA in healthy donors. The data were produced by immunoSEQ multiplex PCR, yet TCRdb's version contains in-frame clones alone and is incomplete. In the table there are about 80,000 clones, less than 80% of which are singletons. Input material: PBMCs. These receptors all come from a man in his thirties or forties in good health and CMV-seronegative. Each CDR3 is given with its conserved first and last residue. D genes are given only for firm matches. A row's size may be missing; if present it is once, few, many or a size class.

D: NA; J: TRBJ2-5; V: TRBV4-3; size: NA; CDR3: CASSPQAPTRKETQYF; DNA: TGCGCCAGCAGCCCCCAAGCCCCGACTAGGAAAGAGACCCAGTACTTC
D: TRBD1; J: TRBJ2-2; V: TRBV6-1; size: NA; CDR3: CASSVHRGRTGELFF; DNA: TGTGCCAGCAGTGTTCACAGGGGACGGACCGGGGAGCTGTTTTTT
D: NA; J: TRBJ1-1; V: TRBV4-1; size: NA; CDR3: CASSQDRTGTNTEAFF; DNA: TGCGCCAGCAGCCAAGATCGTACAGGAACGAACACTGAAGCTTTCTTT
D: NA; J: TRBJ2-3; V: TRBV7-7; size: NA; CDR3: CASSLDAASTDTQYF; DNA: TGTGCTAGCAGCTTAGATGCGGCTAGCACAGATACGCAGTATTTT
D: TRBD1; J: TRBJ1-1; V: TRBV6-5; size: NA; CDR3: CASSFDRAVNTEAFF; DNA: TGTGCCAGCAGTTTCGACAGGGCCGTAAACACTGAAGCTTTCTTT
D: NA; J: TRBJ2-1; V: TRBV6-1; size: NA; CDR3: CASSAMGGNEQFF; DNA: TGTGCCAGCAGTGCAATGGGGGGCAATGAGCAGTTCTTC
D: NA; J: TRBJ2-7; V: TRBV16; size: NA; CDR3: CASNYGGGGSFEQYF; DNA: TGTGCCAGCAACTACGGGGGCGGGGGATCCTTCGAGCAGTACTTC
D: TRBD1; J: TRBJ1-1; V: TRBV6-1; size: few; CDR3: CATRRDRGQGTEAFF; DNA: TGTGCCACCCGGAGGGACAGGGGCCAGGGGACTGAAGCTTTCTTT
D: TRBD1; J: TRBJ2-7; V: TRBV6-1; size: NA; CDR3: CASSRAQGAYEQYF; DNA: TGTGCCAGCAGTCGTGCACAGGGGGCCTACGAGCAGTACTTC
D: TRBD1; J: TRBJ1-5; V: TRBV30; size: NA; CDR3: CAWGQGTSNQPQHF; DNA: TGTGCCTGGGGACAGGGAACAAGCAATCAGCCCCAGCATTTT
D: NA; J: TRBJ2-3; V: TRBV2; size: NA; CDR3: CASRFQKDTQYF; DNA: TGTGCCAGCAGGTTCCAGAAAGATACGCAGTATTTT
D: TRBD1; J: TRBJ1-5; V: TRBV18; size: NA; CDR3: CASSPAGQGGGNQPQHF; DNA: TGTGCCAGCTCACCAGCGGGACAGGGCGGGGGCAATCAGCCCCAGCATTTT
D: NA; J: TRBJ1-4; V: TRBV5-4; size: few; CDR3: CASSLDRANEKLFF; DNA: TGTGCCAGCAGCTTGGACAGGGCTAATGAAAAACTGTTTTTT
D: TRBD2; J: TRBJ2-7; V: TRBV5-1; size: NA; CDR3: CASSLTLAGSYEQYF; DNA: TGCGCCAGCAGCTTGACCCTAGCGGGAAGCTACGAGCAGTACTTC
D: TRBD2; J: TRBJ2-3; V: TRBV7-2; size: NA; CDR3: CASSLAGSGGARDTQYF; DNA: TGTGCCAGCAGCTTAGCTGGTAGCGGGGGGGCCAGGGATACGCAGTATTTT
D: TRBD2; J: TRBJ2-5; V: TRBV4-2; size: NA; CDR3: CASSQGGGAGETQYF; DNA: TGTGCCAGCAGCCAAGGAGGCGGAGCGGGGGAGACCCAGTACTTC
D: TRBD2; J: TRBJ2-2; V: TRBV4-3; size: NA; CDR3: CASSKTTSGVTGELFF; DNA: TGCGCCAGCAGCAAAACTACCAGCGGGGTCACCGGGGAGCTGTTTTTT
D: NA; J: TRBJ2-7; V: TRBV6-6; size: NA; CDR3: CASSPRGYEQYF; DNA: TGTGCCAGCAGTCCCAGGGGCTACGAGCAGTACTTC
D: TRBD2; J: TRBJ2-7; V: TRBV28; size: NA; CDR3: CASSPGTSGRYEQYF; DNA: TGTGCCAGCAGTCCGGGGACTAGCGGGAGGTACGAGCAGTACTTC
D: TRBD1; J: TRBJ2-1; V: TRBV5-1; size: NA; CDR3: CASSLVRDRAGNEQFF; DNA: TGCGCCAGCAGCTTGGTAAGGGACAGGGCTGGTAATGAGCAGTTCTTC
D: NA; J: TRBJ1-3; V: TRBV14; size: NA; CDR3: CSSSQSRVRGNTIYF; DNA: TGTTCCAGCAGCCAATCCCGGGTCCGGGGGAACACCATATATTTT
D: NA; J: TRBJ1-1; V: TRBV27; size: NA; CDR3: CASSGRGNTEAFF; DNA: TGTGCCAGCAGTGGGCGTGGGAACACTGAAGCTTTCTTT
D: NA; J: TRBJ1-3; V: TRBV6-1; size: NA; CDR3: CASSGTTGNTIYF; DNA: TGTGCCAGCAGCGGGACAACTGGAAACACCATATATTTT
D: TRBD1; J: TRBJ2-7; V: TRBV13; size: NA; CDR3: CASSLGTGAPYEQYF; DNA: TGTGCCAGCAGCTTAGGCACAGGGGCACCCTACGAGCAGTACTTC
D: TRBD1; J: TRBJ1-5; V: TRBV5-4; size: NA; CDR3: CASSFTGQGDNQPQHF; DNA: TGTGCCAGCAGCTTTACGGGACAGGGCGACAATCAGCCCCAGCATTTT
D: NA; J: TRBJ2-2; V: TRBV7-6; size: NA; CDR3: CASSLAGGTGELFF; DNA: TGTGCCAGCAGCTTAGCGGGAGGCACCGGGGAGCTGTTTTTT
D: NA; J: TRBJ2-1; V: TRBV7-9; size: NA; CDR3: CASSPRTYNYNEQFF; DNA: TGTGCCAGCAGCCCACGGACTTATAACTACAATGAGCAGTTCTTC
D: TRBD2; J: TRBJ2-1; V: TRBV29-1; size: once; CDR3: CSVAGTSVNEQFF; DNA: TGCAGCGTCGCCGGGACTAGCGTCAATGAGCAGTTCTTC
D: TRBD1; J: TRBJ2-1; V: TRBV27; size: NA; CDR3: CASSLGTGNNEQFF; DNA: TGTGCCAGCAGTCTAGGGACAGGGAACAATGAGCAGTTCTTC
D: TRBD2; J: TRBJ2-7; V: TRBV28; size: NA; CDR3: CASSLLSSGIYEQYF; DNA: TGTGCCAGCAGTTTATTATCGAGCGGGATTTACGAGCAGTACTTC
D: NA; J: TRBJ2-3; V: TRBV30; size: NA; CDR3: CAWSVGQSETDTQYF; DNA: TGTGCCTGGAGTGTAGGTCAGAGCGAGACAGATACGCAGTATTTT
D: NA; J: TRBJ2-7; V: TRBV7-2; size: NA; CDR3: CASSLRGGEQYF; DNA: TGTGCCAGCAGCTTAAGGGGAGGCGAGCAGTACTTC
D: NA; J: TRBJ2-1; V: TRBV11-2; size: NA; CDR3: CASSWGDRSYNEQFF; DNA: TGTGCCAGCAGCTGGGGGGACAGATCCTACAATGAGCAGTTCTTC
D: NA; J: TRBJ1-2; V: TRBV18; size: NA; CDR3: CASSRGSGVQNIGYTF; DNA: TGTGCCAGCTCCCGCGGGAGCGGGGTACAGAACATAGGCTACACCTTC
D: TRBD2; J: TRBJ2-7; V: TRBV27; size: NA; CDR3: CASSRRTSGLDEQYF; DNA: TGTGCCAGCAGCCGACGGACTAGCGGGTTGGACGAGCAGTACTTC
D: NA; J: TRBJ2-7; V: TRBV28; size: NA; CDR3: CASSFGRWGEDYEQYF; DNA: TGTGCCAGCAGTTTTGGGCGATGGGGGGAGGACTACGAGCAGTACTTC
D: NA; J: TRBJ1-2; V: TRBV5-1; size: NA; CDR3: CASSLDMGRGGYTF; DNA: TGCGCCAGCAGCTTGGATATGGGGCGCGGTGGCTACACCTTC
D: NA; J: TRBJ2-7; V: TRBV7-9; size: NA; CDR3: CASSSPLSSYEQYF; DNA: TGTGCCAGCAGCTCTCCCCTCAGCTCCTACGAGCAGTACTTC
D: TRBD2; J: TRBJ2-1; V: TRBV7-6; size: NA; CDR3: CASSSPGRERYNEQFF; DNA: TGTGCCAGCAGCTCACCCGGGAGGGAAAGATACAATGAGCAGTTCTTC
D: NA; J: TRBJ2-7; V: TRBV25-1; size: NA; CDR3: CASSGEYEQYF; DNA: TGTGCCAGCAGTGGTGAGTACGAGCAGTACTTC
D: NA; J: TRBJ2-5; V: TRBV6-5; size: NA; CDR3: CASSKKRGVEETQYF; DNA: TGTGCCAGCAGCAAGAAGCGAGGTGTAGAAGAGACCCAGTACTTC
D: NA; J: TRBJ1-5; V: TRBV6-1; size: NA; CDR3: CASYREAGHQPQHF; DNA: TGTGCCAGCTACCGGGAAGCGGGCCATCAGCCCCAGCATTTT
D: NA; J: TRBJ1-2; V: TRBV27; size: NA; CDR3: CASSLSPGHTDGYTF; DNA: TGTGCCAGCAGTTTATCACCAGGGCATACGGATGGCTACACCTTC
D: TRBD1; J: TRBJ2-1; V: TRBV5-1; size: NA; CDR3: CASSFNPTGAGEQFF; DNA: TGCGCCAGCAGCTTTAACCCGACAGGGGCAGGTGAGCAGTTCTTC
D: TRBD1; J: TRBJ1-4; V: TRBV4-1; size: NA; CDR3: CASSRPGQGNEKLFF; DNA: TGCGCCAGCAGCCGTCCGGGACAGGGGAATGAAAAACTGTTTTTT
D: NA; J: TRBJ2-5; V: TRBV7-3; size: NA; CDR3: CASSLRQGPQETQYF; DNA: TGTGCCAGCAGCTTAAGGCAGGGGCCGCAAGAGACCCAGTACTTC
D: NA; J: TRBJ2-7; V: TRBV19; size: NA; CDR3: CASSILLTYEQYF; DNA: TGTGCCAGTAGTATTCTATTAACCTACGAGCAGTACTTC
D: NA; J: TRBJ2-5; V: TRBV14; size: NA; CDR3: CASSHIGGEETQYF; DNA: TGTGCCAGCAGCCATATCGGGGGTGAGGAGACCCAGTACTTC
D: TRBD1; J: TRBJ1-1; V: TRBV7-2; size: NA; CDR3: CASRQGTERTEAFF; DNA: TGTGCCAGCCGACAGGGTACTGAGCGCACTGAAGCTTTCTTT
D: NA; J: TRBJ1-5; V: TRBV6-5; size: NA; CDR3: CASSPQMSNQPQHF; DNA: TGTGCCAGCAGTCCTCAGATGAGCAATCAGCCCCAGCATTTT
D: NA; J: TRBJ1-1; V: TRBV5-1; size: NA; CDR3: CASSFPQGRGMNTEAFF; DNA: TGCGCCAGCAGCTTCCCGCAGGGGAGAGGGATGAACACTGAAGCTTTCTTT
D: NA; J: TRBJ2-1; V: TRBV5-6; size: NA; CDR3: CASTRWGPRESNEQFF; DNA: TGTGCCAGCACCCGGTGGGGCCCCCGGGAGTCCAATGAGCAGTTCTTC
D: TRBD2; J: TRBJ2-2; V: TRBV5-1; size: NA; CDR3: CASSLATSGTGELFF; DNA: TGCGCCAGCAGCTTGGCGACTAGCGGAACCGGGGAGCTGTTTTTT
D: TRBD1; J: TRBJ1-5; V: TRBV7-2; size: NA; CDR3: CASSSQGNQPQHF; DNA: TGTGCCAGCAGCTCACAGGGGAATCAGCCCCAGCATTTT
D: NA; J: TRBJ2-2; V: TRBV4-2; size: NA; CDR3: CASSQEGRQSTGELFF; DNA: TGTGCCAGCAGCCAAGAGGGTAGACAAAGCACCGGGGAGCTGTTTTTT
D: NA; J: TRBJ1-2; V: TRBV5-4; size: NA; CDR3: CASSLGQENYGYPF; DNA: TGTGCCAGCAGCTTGGGACAGGAGAACTATGGCTACCCCTTC
D: NA; J: TRBJ2-5; V: TRBV18; size: NA; CDR3: CASSPRDTEETQYF; DNA: TGTGCCAGCTCACCCAGGGACACTGAAGAGACCCAGTACTTC
D: NA; J: TRBJ2-7; V: TRBV4-1; size: NA; CDR3: CASSQERSGSSSYEQYF; DNA: TGCGCCAGCAGCCAAGAACGAAGCGGTTCTAGCTCCTACGAGCAGTACTTC
D: TRBD1; J: TRBJ2-1; V: TRBV7-9; size: NA; CDR3: CASSQTGRFLHSYNEQFF; DNA: TGTGCCAGCAGCCAGACAGGGCGGTTCCTCCACTCCTACAATGAGCAGTTCTTC